The clone carrying this T cell receptor (beta chain) was seen more than once but under ten times. This record belongs to a study of patients and donors after allogeneic stem cell transplantation. Each CDR3 protein is one row after TCRdb ran MiXCR on the RT-PCR reads. The data show hundreds of thousands of distinct CDR3 sequences, more than 15% seen once. Germline V gene lookup returns CDR1 DFQATT and CDR2 SNEGSKA (reference sequence). Trimming stripped 3 bases from V and 4 bases from J, with 8 bases between. The CDR3 covers 12 residues. Sequenced material: blood, either unsorted or a sorted T cell fraction (not recorded which). This clonotype was obtained from a human donor who was either an allogeneic HSCT recipient or a stem cell or donor lymphocyte infusion donor (not recorded which). It is not recorded whose cells these are; they may come from a transplant donor. V and J are TRBV20-1 and TRBJ2-3; no reliable D call. The CDR3 DNA sequence: TGCAGTGCTAGGGTTTCTTCAGATACGCAGTATTTT. Translating gives CSARVSSDTQYF.